The 19 T cell receptor beta chains below were found in one sample sequenced in a study of T cell changes during pregnancy in multiple sclerosis. Here immunoSEQ multiplex PCR was the method, and the copy in TCRdb shows in-frame clones only, minus some. The sample has about 100,000 clones, more than 85% seen once; the top ten hold around 3.1%. Sequencing used peripheral blood, obtained in the second trimester of pregnancy. Receptors originate from a female donor with multiple sclerosis, enrolled in a pregnancy study.

The chain couples TRBV28 to TRBJ1-5; 12 bases match TRBD1. Germline V gene lookup returns CDR1 MDHEN and CDR2 SYDVKM. V lost 6 bases and J lost 2; bases outside the gene matches: 8. The CDR3 length is 17 residues. CDR3 bases: TGTGCCAGCAGAACCGGGACAGGGGGCGCGGGCAATCAGCCCCAGCATTTT. Translation gives CASRTGTGGAGNQPQHF.

In its sample, this clone was seen a few times. J is TRBJ2-5 and V is TRBV28, with 8 bases fitting TRBD2. This CDR3 has 15 amino acids. The germline V gene encodes CDR1 MDHEN and CDR2 SYDVKM. The V and J ends lost 3 bases and 5 bases, in that order; junction bases with no gene match: 8. The CDR3 DNA reads as TGTGCCAGCAGTTTTTCAAGCGGGAGCTGGGAGACCCAGTACTTC. Translating gives CASSFSSGSWETQYF.

The chain uses TRBV5-1 and TRBJ2-3; TRBD2 matches at 7 bases. Per the germline V gene, CDR1 is SGHRS and CDR2 is YFSETQ. The V gene end was trimmed by 6 bases and the J gene end by 1 base; junction bases not matched to a gene: 11. This CDR3 is built from 16 residues. CDR3 sequence: CASNDWGGIGTDTQYF. The CDR3 nucleotides are TGCGCCAGCAACGATTGGGGGGGTATCGGCACAGATACGCAGTATTTT.

V gene TRBV2 combines with J gene TRBJ2-7; 7 positions agree with TRBD2. Germline CDR1 is SNHLY and CDR2 is FYNNEI. The CDR3 spans 14 residues. Losses at the gene ends were 4 bases for V and 0 bases for J; bases not matched to a gene: 3. CDR3 protein: CASSGTSDSYEQYF. In DNA, the CDR3 is TGTGCCAGCAGTGGTACTAGCGACTCCTACGAGCAGTACTTC.

The rearrangement uses TRBV30 and TRBJ1-1; 7 positions match TRBD1. Per germline, CDR1 GTSNPN and CDR2 SVGIG (reference sequence). This CDR3 comprises 16 residues. V dropped 2 bases and J dropped 1; count of bases not matched to a gene: 10. This CDR3 is CAWSPLYRGGNTEAFF. CDR3 coding DNA: TGTGCCTGGAGTCCCCTCTACAGGGGAGGGAACACTGAAGCTTTCTTT.

Concerning this clone itself: Compared with germline, one end of the junction differs, possibly owing to a read error. The V and J genes are TRBV7-7 and TRBJ2-1; D is perhaps TRBD1 (6 bases). This CDR3 is 16 amino acids long. The germline V gene encodes CDR1 SSHAT and CDR2 FNYEAQ (reference sequence). The DNA for the CDR3 is TGTGCTAGCAGCTTAGGCGCAGGGCGAGGGGGAAATGAGCAGTTCTTC. This gives the protein CASSLGAGRGGNEQFF.

V usage is TRBV19 and J usage is TRBJ2-7, with 7 nucleotides matching TRBD1. This CDR3 has 15 residues. V lost 2 bases, J lost 3 bases, and 7 bases stayed unmatched. Germline loops: CDR1 LNHDA, CDR2 SQIVND (reference sequence). The CDR3 loop is CASSIRTGAVYEQYF. The CDR3 nucleotides read TGTGCCAGTAGTATAAGGACAGGTGCGGTCTACGAGCAGTACTTC.

The CDR3 DNA is TGCGCCAGCAGCCAAGCGTGGGCAGCAGGTACAGATACGCAGTATTTT. This codes for CASSQAWAAGTDTQYF. The chain employs TRBV4-1 and TRBJ2-3, with D unclear. From germline, CDR1 is MGHRA and CDR2 YSYEKL. Trimming stripped 1 base from V and 3 bases from J, with 14 bases between. The CDR3 length is 16 residues.

This clone was counted once. This chain uses TRBV20-1 with TRBJ2-7; maybe TRBD2 (6 bases). Germline CDR1 is DFQATT and CDR2 is SNEGSKA (reference sequence). This CDR3 has 11 residues. Trimming pared 3 bases from V and 6 bases from J, leaving 9 bases between. The chain's CDR3 is CSASKGGEQYF. CDR3 nucleotide sequence: TGCAGTGCTAGCAAGGGAGGCGAGCAGTACTTC.

The V call is TRBV5-4, the J call TRBJ2-5; the D gene is possibly TRBD1 (5 bases). The CDR3 covers 14 residues. Germline V gives CDR1 SGHNT, CDR2 YYREEE (reference sequence). The V gene lost 0 bases and the J gene lost 6 bases, with 12 bases spanning the gap. The CDR3 sequence: CASSLGQGTQTQYF. In DNA, the CDR3 is TGTGCCAGCAGCTTGGGGCAGGGAACCCAGACCCAGTACTTC.

The genes are TRBV28 and TRBJ1-3, with 7 bases that match TRBD1. V lost 5 bases and J lost 8; bases outside the gene matches: 9. Germline-derived CDR1 and CDR2 are MDHEN and SYDVKM. The CDR3 totals 14 residues. CDR3 in DNA: TGTGCCAGCAGTCCCCGACAGGGCCAGGACACCATATATTTT. This translates into CASSPRQGQDTIYF.

The chain is built from TRBV7-9 and TRBJ2-1, with D possibly being TRBD1 (6 bases). There are 13 residues in the CDR3. Germline values: CDR1 SEHNR, CDR2 FQNEAQ (reference sequence). With 3 bases removed from V and 10 bases from J, the gap between germline ends came to 13 bases. The CDR3 bases are TGTGCCAGCAGCTTGGACAAACAGGGCGAGCAGTTCTTC. This codes for CASSLDKQGEQFF.

V and J are TRBV6-1 and TRBJ2-2; 9 bases agree with TRBD2. The CDR3 runs 16 residues. The germline V gene encodes CDR1 MNHNS and CDR2 SASEGT. The trim removed 1 base at V and 6 bases at J, leaving 6 bases unmatched. The CDR3 here is CASSEGVSGSPGELFF. The CDR3 DNA sequence: TGTGCCAGCAGTGAAGGGGTTAGCGGGAGTCCCGGGGAGCTGTTTTTT.

The V gene is TRBV6-1, the J gene TRBJ2-5, with D maybe TRBD1 (6 bases). Germline loops: CDR1 MNHNS, CDR2 SASEGT. This CDR3 is 15 amino acids long. V was pared by 6 bases and J by 3 bases, with 17 bases between. The CDR3 region is CASRIPGTSEETQYF. The CDR3 DNA follows: TGTGCCAGCAGGATCCCCGGGACAAGTGAAGAGACCCAGTACTTC.

The chain joins TRBV28 to TRBJ2-1; TRBD2 is a possible D gene (6 bases). V lost 2 bases and J lost 7, with 9 bases in between. CDR3 size: 13 residues. Germline CDR1 reads MDHEN; CDR2 reads SYDVKM. DNA of the CDR3: TGTGCCAGCAGTTTAGGAGGGAGGAATGAGCAGTTCTTC. Its protein is CASSLGGRNEQFF.

The rearrangement joins TRBV20-1 to TRBJ2-1, with 8 bases matching TRBD2. CDR1 and CDR2 from the germline V gene are DFQATT and SNEGSKA (reference sequence). The CDR3 has 11 amino acids. This chain's CDR3 is CRFSGRNEQFF. In DNA form, the CDR3 reads TGCAGATTCAGCGGGAGAAATGAGCAGTTCTTC.

This clone came up a few times. The chain employs TRBV6-6 and TRBJ1-2; D is possibly TRBD1 (6 bases). The germline V gene encodes CDR1 MNHNY and CDR2 SVGAGI (reference sequence). The V end lost 6 bases, the J end lost 5 bases, and 16 bases lay between the germline ends. The CDR3 length is 14 residues. The CDR3 loop is CASSNSDRSYGYTF. The DNA of the CDR3 is TGTGCCAGCAGCAACTCCGACAGGAGTTATGGCTACACCTTC.

The V call is TRBV28, the J call TRBJ2-5, with 10 positions matching TRBD2. This CDR3 spans 18 amino acids. V lost 3 bases, J lost 4 bases, and 14 bases stayed unmatched. Germline V gene sequence: CDR1 MDHEN, CDR2 SYDVKM. The CDR3 nucleotides are TGTGCCAGCAGTTTTTTCCAGCGGGAGGGCCTAAGAGGAGAGACCCAGTACTTC. It encodes CASSFFQREGLRGETQYF.

This clone was seen just once. The genes are TRBV6-1 and TRBJ1-3; tentatively, D is TRBD1 (5 bases). Trimming removed 4 bases from V and 0 bases from J, with 13 bases in between. The V gene's germline CDR1 is MNHNS and CDR2 SASEGT. The CDR3 consists of 16 residues. CDR3 sequence: CASSALSGISGNTIYF. The CDR3 nucleotides are TGTGCCAGCAGTGCTCTATCAGGGATCTCTGGAAACACCATATATTTT.